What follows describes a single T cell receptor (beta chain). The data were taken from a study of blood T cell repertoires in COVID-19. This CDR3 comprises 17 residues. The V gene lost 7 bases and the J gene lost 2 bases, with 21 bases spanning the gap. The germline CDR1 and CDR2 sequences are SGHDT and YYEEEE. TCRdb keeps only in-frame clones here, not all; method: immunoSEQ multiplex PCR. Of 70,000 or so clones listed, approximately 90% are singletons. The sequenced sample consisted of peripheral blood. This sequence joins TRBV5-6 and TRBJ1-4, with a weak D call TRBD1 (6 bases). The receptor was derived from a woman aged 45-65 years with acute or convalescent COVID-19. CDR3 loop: CASLTPGGASTNEKLFF. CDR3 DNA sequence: TGTGCCAGCTTGACCCCGGGGGGCGCATCGACTAATGAAAAACTGTTTTTT.